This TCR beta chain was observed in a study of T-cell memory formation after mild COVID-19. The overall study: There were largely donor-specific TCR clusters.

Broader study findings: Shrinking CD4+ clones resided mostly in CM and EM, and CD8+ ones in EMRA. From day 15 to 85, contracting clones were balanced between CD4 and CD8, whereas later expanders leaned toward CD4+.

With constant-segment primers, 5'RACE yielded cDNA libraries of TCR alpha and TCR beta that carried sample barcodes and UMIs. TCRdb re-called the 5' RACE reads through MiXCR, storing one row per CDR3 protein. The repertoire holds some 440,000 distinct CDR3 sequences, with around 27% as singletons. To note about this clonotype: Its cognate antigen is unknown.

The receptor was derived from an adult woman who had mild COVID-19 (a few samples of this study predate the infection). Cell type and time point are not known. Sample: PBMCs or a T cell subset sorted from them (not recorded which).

CDR3 nucleotide sequence: TGCGCCAGCAGCCAAGATAATGGGGACACCTACGAGCAGTACTTC. Protein: CASSQDNGDTYEQYF. J is TRBJ2-7 and V is TRBV4-3, with TRBD1 as a possible D gene (6 bases). Germline assignment: CDR1 LGHNA and CDR2 YSLEER. The germline V and J ends were trimmed by 0 bases and 2 bases, with 11 bases remaining between them. This CDR3 has 15 amino acids.